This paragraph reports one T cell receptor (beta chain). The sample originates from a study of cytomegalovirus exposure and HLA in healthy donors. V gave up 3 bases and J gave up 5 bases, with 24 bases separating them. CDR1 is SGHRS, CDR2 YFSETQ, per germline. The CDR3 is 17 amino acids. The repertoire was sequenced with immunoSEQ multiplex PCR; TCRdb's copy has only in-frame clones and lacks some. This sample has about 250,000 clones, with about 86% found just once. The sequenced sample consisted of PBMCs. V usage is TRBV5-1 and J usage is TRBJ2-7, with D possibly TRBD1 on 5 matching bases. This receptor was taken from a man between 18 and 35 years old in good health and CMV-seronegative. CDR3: CASSYWAQGTPGDEQYF. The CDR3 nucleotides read TGCGCCAGCAGCTACTGGGCGCAGGGAACACCGGGCGACGAGCAGTACTTC.